This T cell receptor beta chain appears in the sequencing data of a study of cytomegalovirus exposure and HLA in healthy donors. Germline V gene sequence: CDR1 MDHEN, CDR2 SYDVKM. Trimming stripped 2 bases from V and 0 bases from J, with 7 bases between. The CDR3 runs to 14 residues. Measured with immunoSEQ multiplex PCR; TCRdb has only the in-frame clones, and not every one. The sample carries roughly 140,000 clones, 85% to 90% recorded once. Whole-study findings and limits: A classifier reportedly called cytomegalovirus status with high sensitivity and specificity.

Remarks on this clone: The antigen remains unidentified.

This chain connects TRBV28 to TRBJ1-1; possible D gene TRBD1, 6 bases. The specimen was PBMCs. This receptor was identified in a young woman in good health and CMV-seropositive. As DNA, the CDR3 is TGTGCCAGCAGTTTAGGACAGATGAACACTGAAGCTTTCTTT. Amino acids: CASSLGQMNTEAFF.